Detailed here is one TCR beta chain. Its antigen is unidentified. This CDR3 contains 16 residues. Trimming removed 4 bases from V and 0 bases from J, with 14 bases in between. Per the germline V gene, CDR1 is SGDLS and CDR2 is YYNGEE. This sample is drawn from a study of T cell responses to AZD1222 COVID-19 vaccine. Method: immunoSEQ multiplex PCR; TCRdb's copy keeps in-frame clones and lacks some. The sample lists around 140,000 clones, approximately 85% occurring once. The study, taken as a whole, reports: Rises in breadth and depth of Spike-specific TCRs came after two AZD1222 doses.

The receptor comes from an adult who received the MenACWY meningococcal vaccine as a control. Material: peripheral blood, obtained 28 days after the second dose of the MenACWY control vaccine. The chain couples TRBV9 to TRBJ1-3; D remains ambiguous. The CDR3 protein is CASSPRPIHSGNTIYF. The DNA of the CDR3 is TGTGCCAGCAGCCCCCGTCCCATTCACTCTGGAAACACCATATATTTT.